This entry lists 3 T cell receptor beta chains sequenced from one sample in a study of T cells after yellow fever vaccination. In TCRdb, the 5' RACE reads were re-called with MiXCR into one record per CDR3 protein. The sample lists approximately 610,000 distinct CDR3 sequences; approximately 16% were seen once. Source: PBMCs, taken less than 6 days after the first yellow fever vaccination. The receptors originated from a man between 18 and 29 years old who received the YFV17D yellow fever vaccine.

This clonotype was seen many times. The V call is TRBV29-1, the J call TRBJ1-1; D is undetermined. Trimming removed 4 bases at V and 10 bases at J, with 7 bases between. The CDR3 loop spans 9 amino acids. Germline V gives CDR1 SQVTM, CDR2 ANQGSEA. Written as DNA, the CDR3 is TGCAGCGTTGGGGAAGGAGCTTTCTTT. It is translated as CSVGEGAFF.

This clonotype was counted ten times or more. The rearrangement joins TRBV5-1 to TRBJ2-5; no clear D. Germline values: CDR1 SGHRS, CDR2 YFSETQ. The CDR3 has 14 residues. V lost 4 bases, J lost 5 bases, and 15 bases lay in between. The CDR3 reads CASSVGFNGETQYF. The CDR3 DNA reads TGCGCCAGCAGCGTGGGATTTAATGGGGAGACCCAGTACTTC.

The CDR3 DNA follows: TGTGCCAGCAGCCCGCATGGACAGGGGAACACAGATACGCAGTATTTT. It codes for CASSPHGQGNTDTQYF. This rearrangement joins TRBV7-2 to TRBJ2-3; 9 nucleotides align to TRBD1. The CDR3 totals 16 residues. After removal of 5 bases from V and 2 bases from J, the junction contained 8 bases not matched to a gene. Per germline, CDR1 SGHTA and CDR2 FQGNSA.